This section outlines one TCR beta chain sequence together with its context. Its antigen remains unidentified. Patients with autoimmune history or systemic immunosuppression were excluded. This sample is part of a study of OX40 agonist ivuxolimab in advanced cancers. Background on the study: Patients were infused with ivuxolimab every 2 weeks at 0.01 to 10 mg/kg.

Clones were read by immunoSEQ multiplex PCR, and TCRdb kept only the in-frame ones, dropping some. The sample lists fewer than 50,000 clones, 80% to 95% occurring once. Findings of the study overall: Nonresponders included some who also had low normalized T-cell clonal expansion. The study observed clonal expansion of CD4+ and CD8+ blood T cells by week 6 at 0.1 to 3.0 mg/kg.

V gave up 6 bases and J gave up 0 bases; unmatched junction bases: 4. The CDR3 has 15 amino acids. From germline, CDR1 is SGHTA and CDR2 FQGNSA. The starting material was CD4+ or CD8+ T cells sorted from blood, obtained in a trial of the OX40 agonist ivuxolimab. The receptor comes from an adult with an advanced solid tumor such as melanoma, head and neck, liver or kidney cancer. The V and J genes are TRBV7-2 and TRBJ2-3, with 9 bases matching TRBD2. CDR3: CASSYSGSSTDTQYF. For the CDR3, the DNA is TGTGCCAGCAGTTATAGCGGGAGTAGCACAGATACGCAGTATTTT.